This T cell receptor (beta chain) was sequenced in a study of T cell changes during pregnancy in multiple sclerosis. Here immunoSEQ multiplex PCR was the method, and the copy in TCRdb shows in-frame clones only, minus some. The sample has 30,000 to 40,000 clones, 89% seen once. CDR1 is SGHRS, CDR2 YFSETQ, per germline. Trimming removed 3 bases at V and 8 bases at J, with 14 bases between. This CDR3 comprises 14 residues. This sequence originates from a female donor with multiple sclerosis, enrolled in a pregnancy study. V is TRBV5-1 and J is TRBJ2-2; TRBD2 is a possible D gene (5 bases). Sequencing used CD8+ T cells from peripheral blood mononuclear cells, obtained in the second trimester of pregnancy. This CDR3 reads CASSSGLTSGELFF. The CDR3 bases are TGCGCCAGCAGCTCCGGACTGACTTCAGGGGAGCTGTTTTTT.